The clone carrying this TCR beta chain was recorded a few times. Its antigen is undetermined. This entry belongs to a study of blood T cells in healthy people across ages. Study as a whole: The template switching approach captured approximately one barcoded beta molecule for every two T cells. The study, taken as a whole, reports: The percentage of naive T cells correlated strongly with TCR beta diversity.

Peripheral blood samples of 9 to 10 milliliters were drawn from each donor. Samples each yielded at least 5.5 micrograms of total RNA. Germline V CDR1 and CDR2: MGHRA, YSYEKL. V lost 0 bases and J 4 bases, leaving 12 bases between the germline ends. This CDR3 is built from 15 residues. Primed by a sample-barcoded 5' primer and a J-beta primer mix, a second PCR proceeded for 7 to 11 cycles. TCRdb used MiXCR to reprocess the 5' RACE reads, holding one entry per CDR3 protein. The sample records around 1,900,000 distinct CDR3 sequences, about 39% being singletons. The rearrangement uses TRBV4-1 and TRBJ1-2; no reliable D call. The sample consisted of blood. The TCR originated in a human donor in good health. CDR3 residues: CASSQEGTASYGYTF. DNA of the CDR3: TGCGCCAGCAGCCAAGAAGGAACAGCCTCCTATGGCTACACCTTC.